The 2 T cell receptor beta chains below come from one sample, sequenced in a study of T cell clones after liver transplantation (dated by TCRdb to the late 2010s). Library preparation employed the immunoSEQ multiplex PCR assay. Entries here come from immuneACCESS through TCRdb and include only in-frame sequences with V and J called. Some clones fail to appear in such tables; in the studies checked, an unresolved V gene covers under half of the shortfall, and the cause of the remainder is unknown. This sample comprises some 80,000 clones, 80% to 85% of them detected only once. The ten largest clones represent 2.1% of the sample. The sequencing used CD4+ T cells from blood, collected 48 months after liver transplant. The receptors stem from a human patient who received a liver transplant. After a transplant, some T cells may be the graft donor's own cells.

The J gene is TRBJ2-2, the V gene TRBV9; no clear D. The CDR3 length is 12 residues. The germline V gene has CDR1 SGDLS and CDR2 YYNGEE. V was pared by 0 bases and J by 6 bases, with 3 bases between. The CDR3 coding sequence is TGTGCCAGCAGCGTAGCTTCCGGGGAGCTGTTTTTT. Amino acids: CASSVASGELFF. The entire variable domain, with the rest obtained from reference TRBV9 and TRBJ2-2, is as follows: DSGVTQTPKHLITATGQRVTLRCSPRSGDLSVYWYQQSLDQGLQFLIQYYNGEERAKGNILERFSAQQFPDLHSELNLSSLELGDSALYFCASSVASGELFFGEGSRLTVL.

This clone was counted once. CDR3 coding DNA: TGTGCCAGCAGCTTAAGGCTAACTCTCCTTTCACACAATGAGCAGTTCTTC. Residues: CASSLRLTLLSHNEQFF. The chain is built from TRBV13 and TRBJ2-1; D gene ambiguous. Germline loops: CDR1 PRHDT, CDR2 FYEKMQ (reference sequence). Trimming stripped 2 bases from V and 5 bases from J, with 19 bases between. The CDR3 runs 17 residues.